The rows below give T cell receptor beta chains drawn from one sample of a study of graft-versus-host responses after intestinal transplantation. The method was immunoSEQ multiplex PCR; TCRdb's version includes in-frame clones alone and lacks a portion of them. The sample records around 15,000 clones, about 55% being singletons. Sequenced material: ileum tissue, taken 524 days after transplant. The receptors were sampled from a human patient who received an intestinal transplant, so some T cells may come from the graft donor. Each CDR3 is given with its conserved first and last residue. The D gene is left open where the match is weak. The listing skips clone size in some rows; elsewhere it reads once, few, many or a size class.

TRBV4-1	-	15	TRBD1	TRBJ2-7	CASSQGQGNSYEQYF	TGCGCCAGCAGCCAGGGACAGGGGAACTCCTACGAGCAGTACTTC
TRBV29-1	-	13	-	TRBJ1-1	CSVLTRINTEAFF	TGCAGCGTTTTGACACGGATTAACACTGAAGCTTTCTTT
TRBV9	once	14	-	TRBJ1-1	CASSQGGLNTEAFF	TGTGCCAGCAGTCAAGGGGGATTGAACACTGAAGCTTTCTTT
TRBV7-9	few	14	-	TRBJ1-6	CASSLEAGSSPLHF	TGTGCCAGCAGCTTAGAAGCAGGGTCTTCACCCCTCCACTTT
TRBV19	-	15	TRBD1	TRBJ1-2	CASSPGQGYSYGYTF	TGTGCCAGTAGTCCGGGACAGGGGTATAGCTATGGCTACACCTTC
TRBV10-3	-	16	TRBD2	TRBJ2-1	CAISEIAGGSYNEQFF	TGTGCCATCAGTGAGATAGCGGGGGGCTCCTACAATGAGCAGTTCTTC
TRBV10-3	-	14	-	TRBJ2-3	CAITHSSLTDTQYF	TGTGCCATCACCCACAGTTCCCTCACAGATACGCAGTATTTT
TRBV11-2	many	16	-	TRBJ2-7	CASSSYRDLPSNEQYF	TGTGCCAGCAGCTCCTACAGGGACCTACCTTCCAACGAGCAGTACTTC
TRBV6-5	-	13	TRBD2	TRBJ2-7	CASKGLAYGEQYF	TGTGCCAGTAAGGGACTAGCATACGGCGAGCAGTACTTC
TRBV7-6	-	18	TRBD2	TRBJ2-2	CASSLPSGGASNTGELFF	TGTGCCAGCAGCTTACCTAGCGGGGGGGCGTCGAACACCGGGGAGCTGTTTTTT
TRBV2	-	11	-	TRBJ2-2	CASRVGGELFF	TGTGCCAGCAGGGTCGGCGGGGAGCTGTTTTTT
TRBV5-6	few	14	TRBD2	TRBJ2-3	CASSLRGLADTQYF	TGTGCCAGCAGCCTCCGAGGACTAGCAGATACGCAGTATTTT
TRBV4-3	-	16	TRBD1	TRBJ1-6	CASSQRTGVYNSPLHF	TGCGCCAGCAGCCAACGGACAGGGGTATATAATTCACCCCTCCACTTT
TRBV9	-	15	-	TRBJ2-5	CASSVDVFHGETQYF	TGTGCCAGCAGCGTAGATGTTTTCCACGGGGAGACCCAGTACTTC
TRBV6-4	-	14	TRBD2	TRBJ2-3	CASAEAGGGDTQYF	TGTGCCAGCGCAGAAGCGGGGGGGGGAGATACGCAGTATTTT
TRBV5-5	-	15	TRBD2	TRBJ2-3	CASSFLAGGADTQYF	TGTGCCAGCAGCTTCCTAGCGGGGGGCGCAGATACGCAGTATTTT
TRBV2	few	15	TRBD1	TRBJ2-2	CASTGQAANTGELFF	TGTGCCAGCACCGGACAGGCAGCGAACACCGGGGAGCTGTTTTTT
TRBV19	few	15	TRBD2	TRBJ2-1	CASSIGLAGGNEQFF	TGTGCCAGTAGTATTGGGCTAGCGGGGGGCAATGAGCAGTTCTTC
TRBV14	-	13	-	TRBJ1-2	CASSPYLTGGYTF	TGTGCCAGCAGCCCCTATCTGACGGGGGGCTACACCTTC
TRBV6-1	-	15	-	TRBJ2-7	CASSELQGIRSEQYF	TGTGCCAGCAGTGAGCTACAGGGCATACGCTCCGAGCAGTACTTC